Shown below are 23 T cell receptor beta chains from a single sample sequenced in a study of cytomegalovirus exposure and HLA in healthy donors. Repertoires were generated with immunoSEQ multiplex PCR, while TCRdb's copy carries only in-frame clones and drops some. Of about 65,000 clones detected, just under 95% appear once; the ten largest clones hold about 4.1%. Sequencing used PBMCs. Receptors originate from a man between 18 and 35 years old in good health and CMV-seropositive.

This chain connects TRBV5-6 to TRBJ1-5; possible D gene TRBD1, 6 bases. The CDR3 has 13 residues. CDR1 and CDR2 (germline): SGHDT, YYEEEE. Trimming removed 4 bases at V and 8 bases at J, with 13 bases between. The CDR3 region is CASSHTGREPQHF. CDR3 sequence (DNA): TGTGCCAGCAGCCACACAGGGAGGGAGCCCCAGCATTTT.

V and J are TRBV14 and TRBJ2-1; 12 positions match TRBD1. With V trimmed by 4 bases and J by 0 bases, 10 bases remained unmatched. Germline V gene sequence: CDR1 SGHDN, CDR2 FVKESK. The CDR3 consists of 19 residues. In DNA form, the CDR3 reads TGTGCCAGCAGCCGGCGGGGACAGGGGGCCCTAAGCTCCTACAATGAGCAGTTCTTC. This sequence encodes CASSRRGQGALSSYNEQFF.

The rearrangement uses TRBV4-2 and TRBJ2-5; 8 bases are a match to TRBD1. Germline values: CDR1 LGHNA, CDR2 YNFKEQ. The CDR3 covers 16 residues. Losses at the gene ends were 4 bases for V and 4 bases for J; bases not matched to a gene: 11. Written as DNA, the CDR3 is TGTGCCAGCAGCCCGTCAGGACAGGGCCAGGGAGAGACCCAGTACTTC. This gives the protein CASSPSGQGQGETQYF.

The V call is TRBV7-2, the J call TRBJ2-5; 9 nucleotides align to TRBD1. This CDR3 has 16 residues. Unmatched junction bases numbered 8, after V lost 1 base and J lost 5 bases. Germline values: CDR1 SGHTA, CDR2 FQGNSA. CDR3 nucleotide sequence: TGTGCCAGCAGCTTAGTTGGACAGGGGACTGGGGAGACCCAGTACTTC. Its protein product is CASSLVGQGTGETQYF.

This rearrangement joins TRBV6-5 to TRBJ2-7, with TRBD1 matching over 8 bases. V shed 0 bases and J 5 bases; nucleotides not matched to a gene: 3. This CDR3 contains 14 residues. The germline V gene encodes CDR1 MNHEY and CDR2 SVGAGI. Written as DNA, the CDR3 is TGTGCCAGCAGTTACTCCCGACAGGGGCACGAGCAGTACTTC. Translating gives CASSYSRQGHEQYF.

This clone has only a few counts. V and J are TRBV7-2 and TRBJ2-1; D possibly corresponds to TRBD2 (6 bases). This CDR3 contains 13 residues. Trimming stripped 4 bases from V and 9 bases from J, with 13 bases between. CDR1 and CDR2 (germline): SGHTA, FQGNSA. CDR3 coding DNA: TGTGCCAGCAGCTCCTGGCGGGGACTTGAGCAGTTCTTC. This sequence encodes CASSSWRGLEQFF.

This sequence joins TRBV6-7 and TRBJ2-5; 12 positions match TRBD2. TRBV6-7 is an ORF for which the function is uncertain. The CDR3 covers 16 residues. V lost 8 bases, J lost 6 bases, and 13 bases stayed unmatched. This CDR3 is CASPSLGLAGGKTQYF. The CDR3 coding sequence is TGTGCCAGCCCCTCCCTAGGGCTAGCGGGAGGGAAGACCCAGTACTTC.

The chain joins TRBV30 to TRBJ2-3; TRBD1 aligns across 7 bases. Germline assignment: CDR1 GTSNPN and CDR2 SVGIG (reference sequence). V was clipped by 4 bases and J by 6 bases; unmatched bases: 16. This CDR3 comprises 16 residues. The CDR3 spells CAWKRTPGGRKDTQYF. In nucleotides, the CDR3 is TGTGCCTGGAAGCGCACCCCAGGGGGTCGTAAGGATACGCAGTATTTT.

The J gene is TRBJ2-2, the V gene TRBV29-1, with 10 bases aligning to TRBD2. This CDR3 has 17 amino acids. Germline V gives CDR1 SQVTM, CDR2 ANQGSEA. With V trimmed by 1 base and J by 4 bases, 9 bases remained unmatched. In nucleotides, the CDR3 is TGCAGCGTTGAAGTTCCTGAAGCGGGAGGGCCCACCGGGGAGCTGTTTTTT. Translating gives CSVEVPEAGGPTGELFF.

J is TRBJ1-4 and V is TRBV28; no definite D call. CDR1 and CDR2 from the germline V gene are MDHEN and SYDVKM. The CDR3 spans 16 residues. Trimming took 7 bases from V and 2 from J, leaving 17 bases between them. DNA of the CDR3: TGTGCCAGCACTTATCCCCCAGGTCCCACTAATGAAAAACTGTTTTTT. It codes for CASTYPPGPTNEKLFF.

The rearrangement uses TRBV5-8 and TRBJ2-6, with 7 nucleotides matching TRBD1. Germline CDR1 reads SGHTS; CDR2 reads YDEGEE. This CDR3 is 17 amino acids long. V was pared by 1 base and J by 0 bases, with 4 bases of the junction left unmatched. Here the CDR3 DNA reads TGTGCCAGCAGCTTGAATCGGGACAGCTCTGGGGCCAACGTCCTGACTTTC. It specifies CASSLNRDSSGANVLTF.

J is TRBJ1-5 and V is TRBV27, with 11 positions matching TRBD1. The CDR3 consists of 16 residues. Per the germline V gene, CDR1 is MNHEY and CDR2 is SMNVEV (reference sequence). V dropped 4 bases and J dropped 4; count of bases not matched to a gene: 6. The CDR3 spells CASSSTGTGGNQPQHF. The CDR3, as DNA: TGTGCCAGCAGTTCCACCGGGACAGGGGGTAATCAGCCCCAGCATTTT.

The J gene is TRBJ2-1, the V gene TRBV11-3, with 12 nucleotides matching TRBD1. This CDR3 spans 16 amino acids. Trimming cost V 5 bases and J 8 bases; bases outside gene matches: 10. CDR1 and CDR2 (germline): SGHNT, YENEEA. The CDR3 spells CASSPRRDRGLDEQFF. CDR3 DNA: TGTGCCAGCAGCCCCCGTCGGGACAGGGGGCTTGATGAGCAGTTCTTC.

The CDR3: CASSQEAGGGTDTQYF. The CDR3 DNA reads as TGTGCCAGCAGCCAGGAAGCGGGGGGGGGCACAGATACGCAGTATTTT. The V and J genes are TRBV4-2 and TRBJ2-3, with 10 bases aligning to TRBD2. V shed 3 bases and J 1 base; nucleotides not matched to a gene: 4. Germline V gene data show CDR1 as LGHNA and CDR2 as YNFKEQ. The CDR3 runs 16 residues.

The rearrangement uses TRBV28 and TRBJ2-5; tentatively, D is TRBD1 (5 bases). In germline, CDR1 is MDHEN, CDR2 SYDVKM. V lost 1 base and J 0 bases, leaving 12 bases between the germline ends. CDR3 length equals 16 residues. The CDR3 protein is CASSLFDSSYQETQYF. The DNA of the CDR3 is TGTGCCAGCAGTTTATTCGACAGCTCGTACCAAGAGACCCAGTACTTC.

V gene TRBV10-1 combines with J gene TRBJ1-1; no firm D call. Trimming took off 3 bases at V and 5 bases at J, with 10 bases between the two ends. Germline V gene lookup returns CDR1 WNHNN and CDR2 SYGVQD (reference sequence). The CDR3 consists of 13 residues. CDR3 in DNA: TGCGCCAGCAGTGACTCGGTTTCAACTGAAGCTTTCTTT. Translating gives CASSDSVSTEAFF.

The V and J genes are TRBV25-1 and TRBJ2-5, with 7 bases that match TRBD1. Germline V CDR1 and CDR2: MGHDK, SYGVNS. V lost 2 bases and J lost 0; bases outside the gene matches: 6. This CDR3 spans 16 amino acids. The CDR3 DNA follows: TGTGCCAGCAGTGAACGCCCCAGGGGGTACCAAGAGACCCAGTACTTC. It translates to CASSERPRGYQETQYF.

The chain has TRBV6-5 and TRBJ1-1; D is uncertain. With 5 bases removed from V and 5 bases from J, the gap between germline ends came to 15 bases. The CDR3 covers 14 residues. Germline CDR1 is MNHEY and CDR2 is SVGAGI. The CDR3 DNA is TGTGCCAGCAGTCACACGGGCCGCGGGACTGAAGCTTTCTTT. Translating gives CASSHTGRGTEAFF.

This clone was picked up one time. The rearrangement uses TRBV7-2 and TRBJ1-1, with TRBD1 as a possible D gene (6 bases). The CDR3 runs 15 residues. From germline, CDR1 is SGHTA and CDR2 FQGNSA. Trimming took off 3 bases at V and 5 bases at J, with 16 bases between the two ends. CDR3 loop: CASSFGQISETEAFF. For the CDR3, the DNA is TGTGCCAGCAGCTTCGGACAGATTTCTGAGACTGAAGCTTTCTTT.

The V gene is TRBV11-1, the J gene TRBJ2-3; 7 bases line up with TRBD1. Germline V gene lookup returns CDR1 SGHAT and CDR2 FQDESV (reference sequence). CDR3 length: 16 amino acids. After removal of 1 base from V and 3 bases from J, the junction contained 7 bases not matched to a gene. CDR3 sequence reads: CASSLGQGPLTDTQYF. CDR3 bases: TGTGCCAGCAGCTTAGGACAGGGCCCCCTGACAGATACGCAGTATTTT.

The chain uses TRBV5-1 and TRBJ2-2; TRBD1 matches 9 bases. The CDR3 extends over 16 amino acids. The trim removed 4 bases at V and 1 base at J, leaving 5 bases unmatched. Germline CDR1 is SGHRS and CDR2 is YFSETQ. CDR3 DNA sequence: TGCGCCAGCAGCCTTCAGACAGGGGGGAACACCGGGGAGCTGTTTTTT. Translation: CASSLQTGGNTGELFF.

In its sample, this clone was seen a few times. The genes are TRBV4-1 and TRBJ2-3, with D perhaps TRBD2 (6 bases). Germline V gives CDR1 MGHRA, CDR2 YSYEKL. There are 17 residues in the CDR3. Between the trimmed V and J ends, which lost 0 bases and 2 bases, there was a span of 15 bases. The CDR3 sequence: CASSQDLREAFTDTQYF. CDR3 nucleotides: TGCGCCAGCAGCCAAGATCTGCGGGAAGCCTTCACAGATACGCAGTATTTT.

The CDR3 is CASSFRGGELFF. The CDR3 DNA sequence: TGTGCCAGCAGTTTTAGAGGCGGGGAGCTGTTTTTT. The J gene is TRBJ2-2, the V gene TRBV28, with D unclear. This CDR3 is built from 12 residues. Per germline, CDR1 MDHEN and CDR2 SYDVKM. With 3 bases removed from V and 7 bases from J, the gap between germline ends came to 6 bases.